One sample yielded the 16 T cell receptor beta chains listed below, sequenced in a study of control samples from healthy donors and cancer patients. Some clones are missing from TCRdb's copy, which holds only in-frame ones; the method was immunoSEQ multiplex PCR. The sample carries about 160,000 clones, more than 85% recorded once. The sample taken for sequencing was blood. All receptors derive from a man aged 18 to 35 in good health.

The V and J genes are TRBV11-2 and TRBJ2-3; tentatively, D is TRBD2 (6 bases). V was shortened by 5 bases and J by 0 bases, with 12 bases between the two germline ends. The germline V gene has CDR1 SGHAT and CDR2 FQNNGV. The CDR3 covers 15 residues. The CDR3 nucleotides read TGTGCCAGCAGCGTGTTGGGGACTAGCACAGATACGCAGTATTTT. Translation gives CASSVLGTSTDTQYF. The full variable domain, its missing parts supplied by reference TRBV11-2 and TRBJ2-3, is EAGVAQSPRYKIIEKRQSVAFWCNPISGHATLYWYQQILGQGPKLLIQFQNNGVVDDSQLPKDRFSAERLKGVDSTLKIQPAKLEDSAVYLCASSVLGTSTDTQYFGPGTRLTVL.

The J gene is TRBJ1-5, the V gene TRBV6-1, with D hard to call. Germline lookup yields CDR1 MNHNS and CDR2 SASEGT. V lost 1 base and J 4 bases, leaving 8 bases between the germline ends. This CDR3 spans 14 amino acids. The CDR3 sequence: CASSEGWANQPQHF. In nucleotides, the CDR3 is TGTGCCAGCAGTGAAGGGTGGGCAAATCAGCCCCAGCATTTT.

The CDR3 DNA is TGTGCCAGCAGTTTAACGGGGGCAACTAATGAAAAACTGTTTTTT. Its translation: CASSLTGATNEKLFF. This rearrangement joins TRBV27 to TRBJ1-4, with a weak D call TRBD1 (5 bases). The CDR3 covers 15 residues. V was cut by 2 bases and J by 0 bases, with 7 bases left in between. The V gene's germline CDR1 is MNHEY and CDR2 SMNVEV (reference sequence).

The chain employs TRBV6-5 and TRBJ1-2, with D tentatively TRBD1 (6 bases). V was cut by 9 bases and J by 3 bases, with 17 bases left in between. Per the germline V gene, CDR1 is MNHEY and CDR2 is SVGAGI. The CDR3 totals 14 residues. The CDR3 region is CASTRGATDYGYTF. As DNA, the CDR3 is TGTGCCAGTACCCGGGGGGCGACAGACTATGGCTACACCTTC.

This clone showed up just a few times. The rearrangement uses TRBV6-5 and TRBJ2-5; 8 bases are shared with TRBD2. The J segment lost 4 bases and the V segment lost 7 bases, leaving 8 bases of the junction unmatched. The CDR3 has 14 amino acids. The germline CDR1 and CDR2 sequences are MNHEY and SVGAGI. CDR3 in amino acids: CASKGEAGGETQYF. The DNA of the CDR3 is TGTGCCAGCAAGGGGGAGGCGGGAGGAGAGACCCAGTACTTC.

The chain is built from TRBV11-1 and TRBJ2-2; D is unresolved. The germline gives CDR1 SGHAT, CDR2 FQDESV (reference sequence). This CDR3 is built from 16 residues. The ends were cut back, 5 bases at V and 5 bases at J, with 18 bases in the middle. Here the CDR3 DNA reads TGTGCCAGCAGCACTCGTGGACCCTGGATGACCGGGGAGCTGTTTTTT. It encodes CASSTRGPWMTGELFF.

V usage is TRBV28 and J usage is TRBJ2-7, with no clear D. The V and J ends lost 4 bases and 2 bases respectively, with 15 bases between them. The CDR3 is made up of 15 amino acids. The germline V gene encodes CDR1 MDHEN and CDR2 SYDVKM. CDR3 sequence reads: CASSSWSVGAYEQYF. The CDR3 coding sequence is TGTGCCAGCAGTTCGTGGAGCGTCGGCGCCTACGAGCAGTACTTC. Full variable domain (missing parts from reference TRBV28 and TRBJ2-7): DVKVTQSSRYLVKRTGEKVFLECVQDMDHENMFWYRQDPGLGLRLIYFSYDVKMKEKGDIPEGYSVSREKKERFSLILESASTNQTSMYLCASSSWSVGAYEQYFGPGTRLTVT.

To note about this clone: At the DNA level, this CDR3 is encoded by other sequences in the same sample as well. The chain employs TRBV6-5 and TRBJ1-1; 9 bases fit TRBD1. Germline loops: CDR1 MNHEY, CDR2 SVGAGI. J was trimmed by 4 bases and V by 0 bases; bases with no gene match: 3. The CDR3 is 15 amino acids. In DNA, the CDR3 is TGTGCCAGCAGTTACTCGACAGGGGGGGGCACTGAAGCTTTCTTT. Amino acids: CASSYSTGGGTEAFF.

The chain has TRBV6-5 and TRBJ1-1, with a possible D match to TRBD1 (5 bases). The CDR3 contains 14 residues. Germline values: CDR1 MNHEY, CDR2 SVGAGI. The V end lost 2 bases, the J end lost 5 bases, and 12 bases lay between the germline ends. CDR3 bases: TGTGCCAGCAGTTACAAGGGGTCGGGTACTGAAGCTTTCTTT. Amino acids: CASSYKGSGTEAFF.

The rearrangement links TRBV9 to TRBJ2-1; D not resolved. The CDR3 is made up of 15 amino acids. The germline V and J ends were trimmed by 3 bases and 2 bases, with 12 bases remaining between them. Germline-derived CDR1 and CDR2 are SGDLS and YYNGEE. In DNA, the CDR3 is TGTGCCAGCAGCGGGGCGGACCCGGCCTACAATGAGCAGTTCTTC. This gives the protein CASSGADPAYNEQFF.

This CDR3 reads CASSLVGGLNTEAFF. CDR3 nucleotide sequence: TGTGCCAGCAGCTTGGTCGGGGGATTGAACACTGAAGCTTTCTTT. The chain has TRBV5-6 and TRBJ1-1, with D maybe TRBD1 (5 bases). The ends were cut back, 0 bases at V and 0 bases at J, with 9 bases in the middle. This CDR3 comprises 15 residues. CDR1 is SGHDT and CDR2 is YYEEEE in the germline V gene.

This clone has only one observation. CDR3 coding DNA: TGTGCCTGGAGTGGGGTAGGGGTCGAAAAACTGTTTTTT. It specifies CAWSGVGVEKLFF. The rearrangement joins TRBV30 to TRBJ1-4, with D possibly matching TRBD1 (5 bases). With 1 base removed from V and 8 bases from J, the gap between germline ends came to 11 bases. The CDR3 consists of 13 residues. Germline V gene lookup returns CDR1 GTSNPN and CDR2 SVGIG (reference sequence).

This chain connects TRBV28 to TRBJ2-7; no clear D. Per germline, CDR1 MDHEN and CDR2 SYDVKM. Trimming pared 5 bases from V and 1 base from J, leaving 6 bases between. CDR3 length: 12 residues. CDR3 in DNA: TGTGCCAGCAGTCCCCCTTCCTACGAGCAGTACTTC. This sequence encodes CASSPPSYEQYF.

The chain recombines TRBV7-9 with TRBJ2-7, with 8 positions matching TRBD2. Losses at the gene ends were 4 bases for V and 2 bases for J; bases not matched to a gene: 4. This CDR3 is built from 14 residues. CDR1 and CDR2 (germline): SEHNR, FQNEAQ (reference sequence). The CDR3 DNA reads TGTGCCAGCAGCTACGGGAGGGGGACCTACGAGCAGTACTTC. Amino acid sequence: CASSYGRGTYEQYF.

The rearrangement uses TRBV4-3 and TRBJ2-2; 10 bases agree with TRBD2. Trimming took 2 bases from V and 4 from J; bases not matched to a gene: 10. This CDR3 comprises 18 residues. Germline loops: CDR1 LGHNA, CDR2 YSLEER. Written as DNA, the CDR3 is TGCGCCAGCAGCCAATCAACGGTCCTAGCGGGGGCCACCGGGGAGCTGTTTTTT. Translated: CASSQSTVLAGATGELFF.

In regard to this clone: The same CDR3 is also encoded by other DNA sequences in this sample. The V call is TRBV6-1, the J call TRBJ1-3; no definite D call. Germline CDR1 reads MNHNS; CDR2 reads SASEGT. Trimming pared 3 bases from V and 4 bases from J, leaving 10 bases between. The CDR3 has 14 residues. CDR3 residues: CASSDGVSGNTIYF. In DNA form, the CDR3 reads TGTGCCAGCAGTGATGGGGTTTCAGGAAACACCATATATTTT.